The TCR beta chain described here comes from a study of shared clonotypes between healthy human individuals. Germline CDR1 reads MNHEY; CDR2 reads SMNVEV (reference sequence). The ends were cut back, 6 bases at V and 2 bases at J, with 16 bases in the middle. The CDR3 is 15 amino acids. Assay used: immunoSEQ multiplex PCR; TCRdb lists only in-frame clones, some missing. This sample carries some 2.1 million clones, approximately 95% of them seen once, and the ten largest clones take approximately 0.13%. The sequence derives from a man between 18 and 35 years old in good health. The specimen was naive CD4+ T cells sorted from blood. Described subset: CD45RA+ positively selected. This chain connects TRBV27 to TRBJ2-5, with D perhaps matching TRBD1 or TRBD2 (5 bases each). This CDR3 reads CASRSLGELQETQYF. CDR3 coding DNA: TGTGCCAGCAGAAGCCTGGGGGAGTTACAAGAGACCCAGTACTTC.